These T cell receptor beta chains were read from a single sample in a study of shared clonotypes between healthy human individuals. Using immunoSEQ multiplex PCR, the repertoire was profiled, and TCRdb retains in-frame clones only, with some absent. Of around 500,000 clones listed, 75% to 85% are singletons. Material for sequencing was PBMCs. All receptors come from a woman aged 40-49 years in good health. Some clones in this sample may be carry-over from other donors' samples. Both conserved end residues are part of each CDR3. The order of the fields is D gene, CDR3 length, clone size, J gene, V gene, CDR3 DNA, CDR3 protein. A D gene is named only where the DNA matches it firmly. Clone size is given for some rows only: seen once, a few or many times, or a class if the clone is expanded.

.,14,once,TRBJ2-7,TRBV19,TGTGCCAGTAGCACTTTTGGACTCGCATACGAGCAGTACTTC,CASSTFGLAYEQYF
TRBD1,15,.,TRBJ2-3,TRBV5-1,TGCGCCAGCAGCCCACTGGGACAGGTCACAGATACGCAGTATTTT,CASSPLGQVTDTQYF
.,13,few,TRBJ1-1,TRBV7-9,TGTGCCAGCAGCCCATCCGGAAACTCTGAAGCTTTCTTT,CASSPSGNSEAFF
.,15,.,TRBJ2-3,TRBV4-2,TGTGCCAGCAGCCAAGGGAGGGCAGCCTCAGATACGCAGTATTTT,CASSQGRAASDTQYF
.,14,once,TRBJ1-1,TRBV28,TGTGCCAGCAGTTTATGGGTGGACAGCCCAGGAGCTTTCTTT,CASSLWVDSPGAFF
.,14,.,TRBJ1-1,TRBV30,TGTGCCTGGAGTGTAGGGGCCTCGAACACTGAAGCTTTCTTT,CAWSVGASNTEAFF
.,12,.,TRBJ2-3,TRBV7-9,TGTGCCAGCGGCAGCACCACAGATACGCAGTATTTT,CASGSTTDTQYF
.,14,.,TRBJ1-5,TRBV6-5,TGTGCCAGCAGCCCATCACTAAGTAATCAGCCCCAGCATTTT,CASSPSLSNQPQHF
TRBD1,14,few,TRBJ1-4,TRBV29-1,TGCAGCGGTACCGAGGGGGCGACTAATGAAAAACTGTTTTTT,CSGTEGATNEKLFF
.,14,.,TRBJ1-1,TRBV7-2,TGTGCCAGCAGCTTCAGCGGTTTGAACACTGAAGCTTTCTTT,CASSFSGLNTEAFF
.,14,.,TRBJ2-5,TRBV4-2,TGTGCCAGCAGCCGGTCGTTTTACCAAGAGACCCAGTACTTC,CASSRSFYQETQYF
TRBD2,14,few,TRBJ2-1,TRBV7-9,TGTGCCAGCATCTTAGGGACTAACTACAATGAGCAGTTCTTC,CASILGTNYNEQFF
TRBD1,15,.,TRBJ2-7,TRBV6-5,TGTGCCAGCAGGCATGGACAGGGGGCTTTCTACGAGCAGTACTTC,CASRHGQGAFYEQYF
TRBD1,15,many,TRBJ1-3,TRBV6-6,TGTGCCAGCAGTTGGGACAGGGCTTCTGGAAACACCATATATTTT,CASSWDRASGNTIYF
.,14,.,TRBJ2-3,TRBV28,TGTGCCACCCCTCAGGGAGGGGGGGCAGATACGCAGTATTTT,CATPQGGGADTQYF
.,14,.,TRBJ1-2,TRBV19,TGTGCCAGTAGTGCACAGGGTCGTAACTATGGCTACACCTTC,CASSAQGRNYGYTF
.,14,few,TRBJ2-7,TRBV6-5,TGTGCCAGCAGTCGGACAGAACGTTACTACGAGCAGTACTTC,CASSRTERYYEQYF
.,15,.,TRBJ2-2,TRBV19,TGTGCCAGTAGGGGCGGGCTGGCGGACACCGGGGAGCTGTTTTTT,CASRGGLADTGELFF
.,15,.,TRBJ2-7,TRBV5-1,TGCGCCAGCAGCGCGCGGCTAGATTGGGGGTACGAGCAGTACTTC,CASSARLDWGYEQYF
.,14,.,TRBJ1-2,TRBV5-4,TGTGCCAGCAGCTTGGGGGGGCCAGGATATGGCTACACCTTC,CASSLGGPGYGYTF
.,15,.,TRBJ2-3,TRBV19,TGTGCCACTACGGGGACCCGAGGCCTAACAGATACGCAGTATTTT,CATTGTRGLTDTQYF
TRBD2,16,.,TRBJ2-7,TRBV4-2,TGTGCCAGCAGCCAAGATGGAAGGACTAGAGGCTACGAGCAGTACTTC,CASSQDGRTRGYEQYF
TRBD1,15,many,TRBJ2-5,TRBV11-2,TGTGCCAGCAGCTCATCCACAGGGGCTGGGGAGACCCAGTACTTC,CASSSSTGAGETQYF
.,14,.,TRBJ2-7,TRBV7-2,TGTGCCAGCAGCTCTTTCGGTGGGCCATACGAGCAGTACTTC,CASSSFGGPYEQYF
.,11,.,TRBJ2-1,TRBV6-6,TGTGCCAGCAGTACCCTTTATGAGCAGTTCTTC,CASSTLYEQFF